Listed below are T cell receptor beta chains from one sample, sequenced in a study of blood T cell repertoires in COVID-19. Sequenced by immunoSEQ multiplex PCR; TCRdb stores in-frame clones only, minus some. Of about 15,000 clones listed, roughly 88% are singletons. What was sequenced was peripheral blood. All receptors come from a woman between 45 and 60 years old with active or convalescent COVID-19. Both conserved end residues are part of each CDR3. D genes are given only for firm matches.

j_call,d_call,v_call,cdr3_length,cdr3_nt,cdr3_aa
TRBJ2-1,TRBD2,TRBV29-1,11,TGCAGCGTTGAGCGGGAGGTCCAGCAGTTCTTC,CSVEREVQQFF
TRBJ2-5,-,TRBV11-2,16,TGTGCCAGCAGCTTAGCCCCTCTAAGCGGGCGTGAGACCCAGTACTTC,CASSLAPLSGRETQYF
TRBJ2-2,-,TRBV7-2,15,TGTGCCAGCAGCTTAGCCGGGAGCGGCACCGGGGAGCTGTTTTTT,CASSLAGSGTGELFF
TRBJ1-1,-,TRBV2,13,TGTGCCAGCAGGGACACCGTGAACACTGAAGCTTTCTTT,CASRDTVNTEAFF